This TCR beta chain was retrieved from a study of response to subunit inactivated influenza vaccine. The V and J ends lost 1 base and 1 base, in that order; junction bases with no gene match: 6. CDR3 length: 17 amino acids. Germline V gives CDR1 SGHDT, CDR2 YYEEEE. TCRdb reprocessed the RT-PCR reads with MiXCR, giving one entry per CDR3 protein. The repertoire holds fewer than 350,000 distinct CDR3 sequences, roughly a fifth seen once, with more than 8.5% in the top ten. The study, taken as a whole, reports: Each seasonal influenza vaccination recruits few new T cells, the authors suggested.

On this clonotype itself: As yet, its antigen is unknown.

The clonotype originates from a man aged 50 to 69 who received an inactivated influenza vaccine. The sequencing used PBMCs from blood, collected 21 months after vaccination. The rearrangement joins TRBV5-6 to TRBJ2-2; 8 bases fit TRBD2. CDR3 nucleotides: TGTGCCAGCAGCTTGATTACGCGGGAGGAGAACACCGGGGAGCTGTTTTTT. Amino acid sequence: CASSLITREENTGELFF.